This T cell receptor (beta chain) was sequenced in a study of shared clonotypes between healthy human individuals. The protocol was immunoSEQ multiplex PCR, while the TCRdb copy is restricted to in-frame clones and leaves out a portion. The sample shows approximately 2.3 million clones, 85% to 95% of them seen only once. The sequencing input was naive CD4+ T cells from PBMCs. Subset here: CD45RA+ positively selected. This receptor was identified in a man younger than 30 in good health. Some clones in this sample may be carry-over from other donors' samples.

CDR3 DNA: TGCAGCGTTGTGGCGGGGCCTGCCTACAATGAGCAGTTCTTC. It yields the protein CSVVAGPAYNEQFF. The J gene is TRBJ2-1, the V gene TRBV29-1, with D perhaps TRBD2 (6 bases). The germline V gene encodes CDR1 SQVTM and CDR2 ANQGSEA. The CDR3 is made up of 14 amino acids. Between the trimmed V and J ends, which lost 4 bases and 2 bases, there was a span of 12 bases.